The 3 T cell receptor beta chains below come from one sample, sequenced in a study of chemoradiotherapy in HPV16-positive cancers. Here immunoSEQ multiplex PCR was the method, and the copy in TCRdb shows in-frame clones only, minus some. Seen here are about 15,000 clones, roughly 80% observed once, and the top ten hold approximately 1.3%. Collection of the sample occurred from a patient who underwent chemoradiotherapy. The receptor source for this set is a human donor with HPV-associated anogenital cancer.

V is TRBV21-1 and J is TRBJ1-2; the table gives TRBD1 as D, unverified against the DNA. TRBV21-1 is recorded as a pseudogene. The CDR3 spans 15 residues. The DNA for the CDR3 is TGTGCCAGCAGCCTCACCGACAGGGGGCCTCAGGGCTACACCTTC. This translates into CASSLTDRGPQGYTF.

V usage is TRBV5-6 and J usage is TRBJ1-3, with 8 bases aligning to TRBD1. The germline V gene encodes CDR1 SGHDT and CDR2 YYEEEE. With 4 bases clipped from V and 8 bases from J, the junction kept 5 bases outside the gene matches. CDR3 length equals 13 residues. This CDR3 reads CASSNDRGYTIYF. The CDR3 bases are TGTGCCAGCAGCAACGACAGGGGCTACACCATATATTTT.

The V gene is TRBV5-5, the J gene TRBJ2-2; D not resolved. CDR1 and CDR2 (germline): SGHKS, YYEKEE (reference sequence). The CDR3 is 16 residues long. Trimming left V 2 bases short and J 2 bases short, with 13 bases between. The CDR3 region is CASSFPVSANTGELFF. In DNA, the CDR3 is TGTGCCAGCAGCTTCCCCGTCTCGGCCAACACCGGGGAGCTGTTTTTT.